A single sample is the source of the 14 T cell receptor beta chains below, sequenced in a study of T cells after yellow fever vaccination. TCRdb re-analysed the 5' RACE reads in MiXCR, keeping a single row per CDR3 protein. The top ten clones hold 2.7% of a sample with more than 90,000 distinct CDR3 sequences, more than 5.5% of them seen once. The sequenced sample was CD4+ T cells sorted from PBMCs, obtained roughly 46 days after the first yellow fever vaccination. The receptor set was obtained from a man younger than 35 who received the YFV17D yellow fever vaccine.

This chain joins TRBV7-3 and TRBJ2-1, with 7 bases fitting TRBD2. Germline V gene lookup returns CDR1 SGHTA and CDR2 FQGTGA. There are 17 residues in the CDR3. V shed 2 bases and J 0 bases; nucleotides not matched to a gene: 7. CDR3 in DNA: TGTGCCAGCAGCTTACAGGATACGGGGGGCTCCTACAATGAGCAGTTCTTC. Translated: CASSLQDTGGSYNEQFF.

The table lists this clonotype with many counts. The genes are TRBV10-3 and TRBJ1-4; 10 bases align to TRBD1. Looked up from germline, CDR1 is ENHRY and CDR2 is SYGVKD. Trimming cost V 2 bases and J 5 bases; bases outside gene matches: 2. This CDR3 contains 15 residues. CDR3 amino acids: CAISEAGQGNEKLFF. The CDR3 region has the DNA TGTGCCATCAGTGAGGCGGGACAGGGGAATGAAAAACTGTTTTTT.

The chain joins TRBV11-2 to TRBJ2-7; possible D gene TRBD2, 5 bases. Trimming took off 5 bases at V and 5 bases at J, with 16 bases between the two ends. Looked up from germline, CDR1 is SGHAT and CDR2 is FQNNGV. This CDR3 contains 14 residues. The DNA for the CDR3 is TGTGCCAGCAGCCCCGGACGGGGATGGGACGAGCAGTACTTC. This codes for CASSPGRGWDEQYF.

As regards this clonotype: A much larger clone lies a single base off, so this may be a read error. The CDR3 nucleotides read TGTGCCAGCAGCTCCCCCATCATCTACGAGCAGTACTTC. Encoded protein: CASSSPIIYEQYF. The chain recombines TRBV5-4 with TRBJ2-7; D unclear. This CDR3 has 13 amino acids. Germline V gene lookup returns CDR1 SGHNT and CDR2 YYREEE (reference sequence). The ends were cut back, 3 bases at V and 3 bases at J, with 10 bases in the middle.

This clonotype was recorded a few times. V is TRBV4-2 and J is TRBJ2-1, with a tentative D call TRBD2 (6 bases). CDR1 is LGHNA, CDR2 YNFKEQ, per germline. The CDR3 spans 13 residues. V was shortened by 4 bases and J by 10 bases, with 14 bases between the two germline ends. The CDR3, as DNA: TGTGCCAGCAGCCGATATACGGAGGGGGAGCAGTTCTTC. It is translated as CASSRYTEGEQFF.

This clonotype was observed many times. The chain has TRBV15 and TRBJ1-1; no reliable D call. Trimming pared 0 bases from V and 1 base from J, leaving 9 bases between. The CDR3 has 15 residues. Per the germline V gene, CDR1 is LNHNV and CDR2 is YYDKDF (reference sequence). The CDR3 sequence: CATSREGSGNTEAFF. The CDR3 DNA is TGTGCCACCAGCAGAGAGGGGTCTGGGAACACTGAAGCTTTCTTT.

As for this clonotype: Possible read error: a much larger clone is one base away. Written as DNA, the CDR3 is TGCGCCAGCAGCCAATCAGAGCCCCACACAGATACGCAGTATTTT. This codes for CASSQSEPHTDTQYF. This chain uses TRBV4-1 with TRBJ2-3, with unresolved D. Trimming shortened V by 2 bases and J by 2 bases, and 11 bases separated the two germline ends. Germline lookup yields CDR1 MGHRA and CDR2 YSYEKL. The CDR3 sequence is 15 residues long.

This clonotype was found many times. V usage is TRBV15 and J usage is TRBJ2-5; D gene ambiguous. V was shortened by 0 bases and J by 5 bases, with 13 bases between the two germline ends. Germline-derived CDR1 and CDR2 are LNHNV and YYDKDF (reference sequence). CDR3 length equals 15 residues. The CDR3 is CATSRDLRIWETQYF. The DNA for the CDR3 is TGTGCCACCAGCAGAGATCTAAGGATTTGGGAGACCCAGTACTTC.

This clonotype was recorded at least ten times. CDR3 protein: CASSEVRAAEAFF. The CDR3 nucleotides read TGTGCCAGCAGTGAAGTTCGGGCTGCTGAAGCTTTCTTT. This chain links TRBV2 with TRBJ1-1; the D is unclear. V was pared by 1 base and J by 6 bases, with 9 bases between. The CDR3 is made up of 13 amino acids. The germline CDR1 and CDR2 sequences are SNHLY and FYNNEI.

There are many counts of this clonotype. V gene TRBV20-1 combines with J gene TRBJ2-1; D not resolved. With 0 bases removed from V and 3 bases from J, the gap between germline ends came to 12 bases. The CDR3 spans 15 residues. Germline CDR1 and CDR2: DFQATT and SNEGSKA (reference sequence). The CDR3 reads CSARDRSAVYNEQFF. The CDR3 DNA is TGCAGTGCTAGAGATAGGTCGGCAGTCTACAATGAGCAGTTCTTC.

This clonotype was counted ten times or more. This chain links TRBV12-3 or TRBV12-4 with TRBJ2-3; tentatively, D is TRBD1 or TRBD2 (6 bases each). CDR3 length: 14 residues. V was shortened by 6 bases and J by 4 bases, with 14 bases between the two germline ends. The CDR3 nucleotides read TGTGCCAGCAGCCCGAGGGGGGTTGCAGATACGCAGTATTTT. It codes for CASSPRGVADTQYF.

The table lists this clonotype with a few counts. The rearrangement joins TRBV5-1 to TRBJ2-3, with a weak D call TRBD2 (6 bases). Trimming removed 4 bases from V and 4 bases from J, with 16 bases in between. Per germline, CDR1 SGHRS and CDR2 YFSETQ. The CDR3 sequence is 15 residues long. The CDR3 coding sequence is TGCGCCAGCAGCATAGACCTAGCGTCTGCAGATACGCAGTATTTT. Amino acid sequence: CASSIDLASADTQYF.

The sample holds many counts of this clonotype. The rearrangement links TRBV5-4 to TRBJ2-5; unclear D gene. With 4 bases removed from V and 2 bases from J, the gap between germline ends came to 6 bases. The CDR3 is 12 residues long. Germline V gene data show CDR1 as SGHNT and CDR2 as YYREEE (reference sequence). The CDR3: CASSGRQETQYF. The CDR3 DNA reads as TGTGCCAGCAGCGGCAGACAAGAGACCCAGTACTTC.

The genes are TRBV27 and TRBJ2-3; TRBD2 agrees at 9 bases. The germline V gene encodes CDR1 MNHEY and CDR2 SMNVEV (reference sequence). V lost 7 bases and J lost 5; bases outside the gene matches: 13. The CDR3 length is 16 residues. As DNA, the CDR3 is TGTGCCAGCACCCTGTTGCGGGGGGGCGGAAGAGATACGCAGTATTTT. It codes for CASTLLRGGGRDTQYF.